The clone carrying this TCR beta chain showed up many times. What it recognizes is unknown. Amplified TCR beta CDR3 regions derived from RNA transcripts. TCR CDR3 underwent first-round RT-PCR with the HTBI primer set. TCRdb redid the calling of the multiplex PCR reads with MiXCR, one entry per CDR3 protein. In the table there are 690,000 or so distinct CDR3 sequences, around a sixth of which are singletons. The hyperthyroidism patients had all been newly diagnosed, and their disease duration was under 2 months. Their ages ranged from 18 to 65 years. The study left out patients who had uncontrolled infection, other autoimmune disease, pregnancy or lactation. Orbital computed tomography, thyroid ultrasound, serum thyroxine and TRAb, and clinical symptoms together informed the diagnoses. The source of the sample is a study of T cells in Graves' hyperthyroidism and ophthalmopathy. Study results and limitations: Ophthalmopathy was separated from stable hyperthyroidism by a 13 V-J model.

The CDR3 runs to 14 residues. V dropped 6 bases and J dropped 8; count of bases not matched to a gene: 7. Germline CDR1 reads SGHTA; CDR2 reads FQGNSA. Sample: blood. This receptor was obtained from a woman in her fifties or sixties with Graves' hyperthyroidism that later progressed to Graves' ophthalmopathy. The chain links TRBV7-2 to TRBJ1-4; 9 bases are shared with TRBD1. The CDR3 loop is CASRQGQGREKLFF. CDR3 coding DNA: TGTGCCAGCAGACAGGGACAGGGACGGGAAAAACTGTTTTTT.